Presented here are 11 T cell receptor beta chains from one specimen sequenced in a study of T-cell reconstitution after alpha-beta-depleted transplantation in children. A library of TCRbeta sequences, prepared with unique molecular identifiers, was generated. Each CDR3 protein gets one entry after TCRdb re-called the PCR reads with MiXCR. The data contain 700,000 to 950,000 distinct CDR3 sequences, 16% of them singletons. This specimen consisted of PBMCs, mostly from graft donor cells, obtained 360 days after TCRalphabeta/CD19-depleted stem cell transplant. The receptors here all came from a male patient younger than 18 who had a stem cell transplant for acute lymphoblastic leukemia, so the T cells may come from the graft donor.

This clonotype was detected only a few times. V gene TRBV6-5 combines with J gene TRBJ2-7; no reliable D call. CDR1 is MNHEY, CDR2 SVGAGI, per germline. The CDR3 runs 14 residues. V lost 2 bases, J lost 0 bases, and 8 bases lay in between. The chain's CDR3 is CASSYLGDSYEQYF. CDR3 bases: TGTGCCAGCAGTTACCTTGGGGACTCCTACGAGCAGTACTTC.

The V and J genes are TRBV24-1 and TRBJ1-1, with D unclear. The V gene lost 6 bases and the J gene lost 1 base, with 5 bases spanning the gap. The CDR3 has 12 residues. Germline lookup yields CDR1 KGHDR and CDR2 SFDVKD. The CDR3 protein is CATSNKNTEAFF. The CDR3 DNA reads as TGTGCCACCAGTAACAAGAACACTGAAGCTTTCTTT.

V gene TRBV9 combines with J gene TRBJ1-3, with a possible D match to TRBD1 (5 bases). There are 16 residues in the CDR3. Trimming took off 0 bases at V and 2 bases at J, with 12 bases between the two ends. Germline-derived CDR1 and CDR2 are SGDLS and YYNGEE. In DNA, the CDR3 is TGTGCCAGCAGCGTAGGCCCAGGGAGGGCTGGAAACACCATATATTTT. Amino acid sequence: CASSVGPGRAGNTIYF.

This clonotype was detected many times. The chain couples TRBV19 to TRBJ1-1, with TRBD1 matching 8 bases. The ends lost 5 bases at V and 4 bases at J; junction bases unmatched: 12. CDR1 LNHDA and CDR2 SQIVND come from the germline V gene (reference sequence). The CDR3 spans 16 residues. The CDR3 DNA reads TGTGCCAGTAGTCCGGGACAGGTTTTCGGATCCACTGAAGCTTTCTTT. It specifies CASSPGQVFGSTEAFF.

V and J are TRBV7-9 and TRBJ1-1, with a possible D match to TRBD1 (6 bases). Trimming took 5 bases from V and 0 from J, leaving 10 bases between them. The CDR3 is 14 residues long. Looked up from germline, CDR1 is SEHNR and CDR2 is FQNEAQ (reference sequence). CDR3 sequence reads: CASSQGFLNTEAFF. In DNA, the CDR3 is TGTGCCAGCAGCCAGGGGTTTTTGAACACTGAAGCTTTCTTT.

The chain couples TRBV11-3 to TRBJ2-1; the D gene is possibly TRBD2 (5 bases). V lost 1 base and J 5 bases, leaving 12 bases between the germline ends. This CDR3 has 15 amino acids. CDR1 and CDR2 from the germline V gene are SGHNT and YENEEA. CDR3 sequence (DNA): TGTGCCAGCAGCTTAGGGAGGTCCCCTGACAATGAGCAGTTCTTC. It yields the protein CASSLGRSPDNEQFF.

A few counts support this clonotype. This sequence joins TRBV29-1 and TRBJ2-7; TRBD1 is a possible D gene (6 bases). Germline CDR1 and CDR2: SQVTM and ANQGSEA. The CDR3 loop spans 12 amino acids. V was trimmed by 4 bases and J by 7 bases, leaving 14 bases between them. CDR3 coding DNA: TGCAGCGTTGGGGGGCAGTTCAGGGAGCAGTACTTC. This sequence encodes CSVGGQFREQYF.

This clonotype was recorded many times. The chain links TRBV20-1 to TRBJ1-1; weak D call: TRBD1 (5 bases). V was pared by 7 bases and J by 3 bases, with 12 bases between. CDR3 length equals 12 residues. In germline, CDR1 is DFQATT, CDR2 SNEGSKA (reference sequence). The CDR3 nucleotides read TGCAGTGTAAAAGGGGTTTACACTGAAGCTTTCTTT. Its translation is CSVKGVYTEAFF.

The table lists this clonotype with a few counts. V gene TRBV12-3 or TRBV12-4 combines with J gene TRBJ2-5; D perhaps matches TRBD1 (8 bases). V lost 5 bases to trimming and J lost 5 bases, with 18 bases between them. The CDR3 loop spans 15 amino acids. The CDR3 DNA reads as TGTGCCAGCAGTCCCGACAGGGGAGGGGGGGAGACCCAGTACTTC. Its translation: CASSPDRGGGETQYF.

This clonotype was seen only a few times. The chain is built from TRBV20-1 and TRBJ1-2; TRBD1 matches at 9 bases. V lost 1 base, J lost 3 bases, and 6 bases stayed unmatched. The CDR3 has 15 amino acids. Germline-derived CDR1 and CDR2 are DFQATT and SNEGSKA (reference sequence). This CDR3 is CSARVHRGRYYGYTF. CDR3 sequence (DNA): TGCAGTGCTAGAGTTCACAGGGGGCGATACTATGGCTACACCTTC.

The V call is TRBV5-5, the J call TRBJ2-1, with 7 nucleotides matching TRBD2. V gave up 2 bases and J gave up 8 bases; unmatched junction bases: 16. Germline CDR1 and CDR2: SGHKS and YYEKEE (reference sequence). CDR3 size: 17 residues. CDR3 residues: CASSLNRMAGVWHEQFF. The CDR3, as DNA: TGTGCCAGCAGCTTAAATAGGATGGCGGGAGTGTGGCATGAGCAGTTCTTC.